The 24 T cell receptor beta chains listed next were all sequenced from one sample in a study of blood T cells in healthy people across ages. A J-beta primer mix and a sample-barcoded 5' primer were used in a second PCR of roughly 6 to 12 cycles. One entry per CDR3 protein, called by TCRdb with MiXCR from the 5' RACE reads. The repertoire holds around 900,000 distinct CDR3 sequences, with around 26% as singletons. Sequencing was done on a sample of blood. Receptors were obtained from a woman of 80 years or more in good health.

The chain's CDR3 is CASSLEVEQYF. CDR3 nucleotide sequence: TGTGCCAGCAGCTTGGAAGTGGAGCAGTACTTC. The chain employs TRBV5-5 and TRBJ2-5; D is unclear. V was shortened by 0 bases and J by 11 bases, with 8 bases between the two germline ends. Germline CDR1 reads SGHKS; CDR2 reads YYEKEE (reference sequence). CDR3 length equals 11 residues.

The chain employs TRBV11-2 and TRBJ1-1, with 7 bases identical to TRBD1. CDR1 SGHAT and CDR2 FQNNGV come from the germline V gene. J lost 3 bases, V lost 3 bases, and 10 bases had no gene match. CDR3 length equals 16 residues. DNA of the CDR3: TGTGCCAGCAGCTTCAGACAGGGCGGTTACGACACTGAAGCTTTCTTT. Translating gives CASSFRQGGYDTEAFF.

There are many counts of this clonotype. The V and J genes are TRBV5-1 and TRBJ2-1, with D hard to call. The CDR3 extends over 15 amino acids. Per germline, CDR1 SGHRS and CDR2 YFSETQ. The germline V and J ends were trimmed by 1 base and 6 bases, with 14 bases remaining between them. This CDR3 is CASSLTAVRSNEQFF. DNA for the CDR3: TGCGCCAGCAGCTTGACCGCGGTTCGGTCCAATGAGCAGTTCTTC. Supplemented by reference TRBV5-1 and TRBJ2-1, the full variable domain reads KAGVTQTPRYLIKTRGQQVTLSCSPISGHRSVSWYQQTPGQGLQFLFEYFSETQRNKGNFPGRFSGRQFSNSRSEMNVSTLELGDSALYLCASSLTAVRSNEQFFGPGTRLTVL.

This clonotype was seen a handful of times. The CDR3 DNA reads TGTGCCAGCAGCTTAGAATCATTCGGCAATCAGCCCCAGCATTTT. Translated: CASSLESFGNQPQHF. The chain employs TRBV7-2 and TRBJ1-5; D is ambiguous. Germline V gene lookup returns CDR1 SGHTA and CDR2 FQGNSA. Trimming removed 1 base from V and 2 bases from J, with 9 bases in between. The length of the CDR3 is 15 residues.

There are many counts of this clonotype. The chain is built from TRBV3-1 and TRBJ2-7, with 7 bases identical to TRBD2. The CDR3 runs 14 residues. V was clipped by 4 bases and J by 4 bases; unmatched bases: 7. The germline V gene has CDR1 LGHDT and CDR2 YNNKEL (reference sequence). This CDR3 reads CASSRLGLSYEQYF. The CDR3 nucleotides are TGTGCCAGCAGCCGACTGGGACTAAGTTACGAGCAGTACTTC.

This clonotype was observed many times. CDR3 nucleotides: TGTGCCAGCAGTTCCCGGGGGGCTACCAGCACAGATACGCAGTATTTT. Translation gives CASSSRGATSTDTQYF. This sequence joins TRBV12-3 or TRBV12-4 and TRBJ2-3, with D perhaps TRBD2 (7 bases). V was shortened by 4 bases and J by 0 bases, with 14 bases between the two germline ends. The CDR3 has 16 residues.

The chain carries TRBV5-4 and TRBJ1-2; D gene uncertain. V was clipped by 2 bases and J by 2 bases, with 13 bases between them. CDR3 size: 15 residues. Germline CDR1 SGHNT, CDR2 YYREEE (reference sequence). CDR3 loop: CASSFRQSGNYGYTF. CDR3 bases: TGTGCCAGCAGCTTTAGACAAAGTGGGAACTATGGCTACACCTTC.

This clonotype was observed a few times. V gene TRBV3-1 combines with J gene TRBJ1-1; perhaps TRBD1 as D (5 bases). The CDR3 totals 17 residues. CDR1 and CDR2 from the germline V gene are LGHDT and YNNKEL (reference sequence). Between the trimmed V and J ends, which lost 8 bases and 0 bases, there was a span of 22 bases. CDR3 sequence: CASGDDSKKLMNTEAFF. CDR3 in DNA: TGTGCCAGCGGAGACGACAGCAAAAAGCTCATGAACACTGAAGCTTTCTTT.

This clonotype was detected ten times or more. The chain carries TRBV24-1 and TRBJ1-2, with 10 bases matching TRBD1. V was clipped by 5 bases and J by 3 bases; unmatched bases: 5. Germline V gives CDR1 KGHDR, CDR2 SFDVKD. This CDR3 has 15 amino acids. CDR3 DNA sequence: TGTGCCACCAGTGGCCGTGGACAGGGGGACTATGGCTACACCTTC. Amino acid sequence: CATSGRGQGDYGYTF.

The rearrangement joins TRBV5-1 to TRBJ2-5; perhaps TRBD2 as D (5 bases). The J call may be wrong; the DNA end is better matched by TRBJ2-7. CDR3 length equals 15 residues. Germline V lookup: CDR1 SGHRS, CDR2 YFSETQ. CDR3 protein: CASSLTLAGDYEQYF. CDR3 in DNA: TGCGCCAGCAGCTTGACCCTAGCAGGAGATTACGAGCAGTACTTC.

In its sample, this clonotype was seen many times. The chain links TRBV7-9 to TRBJ1-2; perhaps TRBD1 as D (5 bases). Between the trimmed V and J ends, which lost 1 base and 8 bases, there was a span of 14 bases. Germline V lookup: CDR1 SEHNR, CDR2 FQNEAQ (reference sequence). The length of the CDR3 is 14 residues. CDR3 protein: CASSLEGAGHGYTF. CDR3 DNA sequence: TGTGCCAGCAGCTTAGAAGGCGCAGGGCACGGCTACACCTTC.

This rearrangement joins TRBV7-2 to TRBJ1-2, with 9 bases identical to TRBD1. CDR3 length: 15 residues. V was clipped by 5 bases and J by 4 bases; unmatched bases: 8. Germline V gene lookup returns CDR1 SGHTA and CDR2 FQGNSA. In DNA form, the CDR3 reads TGTGCCAGCAGCCCGGGACAGGGATTAGCCTATGGCTACACCTTC. Translating it yields CASSPGQGLAYGYTF.

This clonotype was counted ten times or more. The V and J genes are TRBV7-9 and TRBJ2-3; D uncertain. Per germline, CDR1 SEHNR and CDR2 FQNEAQ (reference sequence). Trimming took off 8 bases at V and 3 bases at J, with 15 bases between the two ends. The CDR3 sequence is 14 residues long. For the CDR3, the DNA is TGTGCCAGCCTCCTAGGCAGACCAACAGATACGCAGTATTTT. It specifies CASLLGRPTDTQYF.

There are many counts of this clonotype. The gene calls are TRBV4-3 and TRBJ2-7, with TRBD1 matching over 12 bases. The J segment lost 5 bases and the V segment lost 0 bases, leaving 5 bases of the junction unmatched. The CDR3 length is 16 residues. Germline V gene sequence: CDR1 LGHNA, CDR2 YSLEER. The CDR3 nucleotides are TGCGCCAGCAGCCAAGATAGGGGACAGGGGGCAAACGAGCAGTACTTC. Protein: CASSQDRGQGANEQYF.

The genes are TRBV4-1 and TRBJ2-1; 16 bases fit TRBD2. There are 21 residues in the CDR3. V lost 4 bases and J lost 1; bases outside the gene matches: 13. Per the germline V gene, CDR1 is MGHRA and CDR2 is YSYEKL. The CDR3 sequence is CASSLTTGGLAGGRSYNEQFF. CDR3 in DNA: TGCGCCAGCAGCCTTACAACGGGGGGACTAGCGGGGGGGCGATCCTACAATGAGCAGTTCTTC.

This clonotype appeared a few times. The gene calls are TRBV7-2 and TRBJ1-2; D may be TRBD1 (5 bases). The V and J ends lost 1 base and 4 bases respectively, with 13 bases between them. The CDR3 has 15 residues. The V gene's germline CDR1 is SGHTA and CDR2 FQGNSA. CDR3 loop: CASSLVGDRVYGYTF. In DNA form, the CDR3 reads TGTGCCAGCAGCTTAGTAGGAGACAGAGTCTATGGCTACACCTTC.

In this sample, this clonotype turned up many times. This chain connects TRBV5-4 to TRBJ1-2; maybe TRBD1 (5 bases). Germline-derived CDR1 and CDR2 are SGHNT and YYREEE (reference sequence). The ends were cut back, 6 bases at V and 2 bases at J, with 11 bases in the middle. This CDR3 has 13 amino acids. The CDR3 sequence is CASKMAGNYGYTF. In DNA form, the CDR3 reads TGTGCCAGCAAAATGGCAGGGAACTATGGCTACACCTTC.

This clonotype was seen a handful of times. The V gene is TRBV6-2 or TRBV6-3, the J gene TRBJ1-5, with no clear D. CDR1 is MNHEY and CDR2 is SVGEGT in the germline V gene. With 4 bases removed from V and 3 bases from J, the gap between germline ends came to 10 bases. This CDR3 region has 14 residues. CDR3 in DNA: TGTGCCAGCAGTTTCGACCGATACAATCAGCCCCAGCATTTT. Amino acid sequence: CASSFDRYNQPQHF.

This clonotype has a count of ten or more. The CDR3 DNA sequence: TGTGCCAGCAGCTACGCCGTCGACAGAGGCTATGGCTACACCTTC. As protein: CASSYAVDRGYGYTF. The chain couples TRBV6-6 to TRBJ1-2, with D possibly being TRBD1 (5 bases). V lost 6 bases and J 4 bases, leaving 18 bases between the germline ends. The CDR3 contains 15 residues. CDR1 and CDR2 (germline): MNHNY, SVGAGI (reference sequence).

The V call is TRBV9, the J call TRBJ2-3; 8 nucleotides line up with TRBD2. CDR1 and CDR2 (germline): SGDLS, YYNGEE. The trim removed 1 base at V and 6 bases at J, leaving 7 bases unmatched. The CDR3 loop spans 15 amino acids. DNA of the CDR3: TGTGCCAGCAGCGTAACGGGGGGGCTCGGGGATACGCAGTATTTT. This codes for CASSVTGGLGDTQYF. Full variable domain (remainder filled in from reference TRBV9 and TRBJ2-3): DSGVTQTPKHLITATGQRVTLRCSPRSGDLSVYWYQQSLDQGLQFLIQYYNGEERAKGNILERFSAQQFPDLHSELNLSSLELGDSALYFCASSVTGGLGDTQYFGPGTRLTVL.

This clonotype was counted at least ten times. The J gene is TRBJ2-5, the V gene TRBV3-1; possible D gene TRBD1, 6 bases. The germline V gene has CDR1 LGHDT and CDR2 YNNKEL (reference sequence). The CDR3 spans 15 residues. V dropped 2 bases and J dropped 5 bases, with 15 bases sitting between them. The CDR3 here is CASSQPDTGWETQYF. CDR3 sequence (DNA): TGTGCCAGCAGCCAACCCGATACAGGGTGGGAGACCCAGTACTTC.

The chain combines TRBV19 with TRBJ2-6, with D perhaps TRBD1 (5 bases). Germline CDR1 and CDR2: LNHDA and SQIVND (reference sequence). This CDR3 contains 16 residues. The V and J ends lost 2 bases and 0 bases respectively, with 8 bases between them. DNA of the CDR3: TGTGCCAGTAGTATAAGGGGAACCTCTGGGGCCAACGTCCTGACTTTC. Protein: CASSIRGTSGANVLTF.

In its sample, this clonotype was seen once. The V call is TRBV7-9, the J call TRBJ2-2; 7 bases fit TRBD1. J lost 3 bases, V lost 1 base, and 11 bases had no gene match. CDR3 length equals 18 residues. Germline V gives CDR1 SEHNR, CDR2 FQNEAQ (reference sequence). The CDR3 DNA sequence: TGTGCCAGCAGCTTAGTAGGGGTCCGGGACAGACACACCGGGGAGCTGTTTTTT. Residues: CASSLVGVRDRHTGELFF. The whole variable domain, remainder taken from reference TRBV7-9 and TRBJ2-2, is DTGVSQNPRHKITKRGQNVTFRCDPISEHNRLYWYRQTLGQGPEFLTYFQNEAQLEKSRLLSDRFSAERPKGSFSTLEIQRTEQGDSAMYLCASSLVGVRDRHTGELFFGEGSRLTVL.

This clonotype was picked up many times. The chain is built from TRBV20-1 and TRBJ1-2; D uncertain. The CDR3 has 13 amino acids. CDR1 and CDR2 from the germline V gene are DFQATT and SNEGSKA (reference sequence). V dropped 1 base and J dropped 2 bases, with 8 bases sitting between them. This CDR3 reads CSARVDGNYGYTF. The CDR3 nucleotides are TGCAGTGCTAGAGTTGACGGGAACTATGGCTACACCTTC.